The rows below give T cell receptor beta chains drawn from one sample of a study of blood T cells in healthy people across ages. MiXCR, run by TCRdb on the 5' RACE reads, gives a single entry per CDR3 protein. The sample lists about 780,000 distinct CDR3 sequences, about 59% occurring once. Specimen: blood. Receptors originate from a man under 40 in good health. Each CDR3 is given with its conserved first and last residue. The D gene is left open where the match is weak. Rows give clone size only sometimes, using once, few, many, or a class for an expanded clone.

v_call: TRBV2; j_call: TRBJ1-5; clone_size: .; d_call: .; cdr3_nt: TGTGCCAGCACTCGGGCCGGGAATCAGCCCCAGCATTTT; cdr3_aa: CASTRAGNQPQHF
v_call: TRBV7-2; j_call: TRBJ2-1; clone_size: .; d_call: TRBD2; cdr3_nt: TGTGCCAGCAGCCCCACTAGCGGGGGGGTCCCCAATGAGCAGTTCTTC; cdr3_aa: CASSPTSGGVPNEQFF
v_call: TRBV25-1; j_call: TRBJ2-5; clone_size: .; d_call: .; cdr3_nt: TGTGCCAGCAGTGATCTGACACTCCAAGAGACCCAGTACTTC; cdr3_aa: CASSDLTLQETQYF
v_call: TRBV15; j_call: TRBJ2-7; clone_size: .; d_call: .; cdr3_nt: TGTGCCACCAGCCAAGGTCTTACCTACGAGCAGTACTTC; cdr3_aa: CATSQGLTYEQYF
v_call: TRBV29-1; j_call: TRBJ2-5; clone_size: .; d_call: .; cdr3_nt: TGCAGCGTTGAACAGAGGCAAGAGACCCAGTACTTC; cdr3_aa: CSVEQRQETQYF
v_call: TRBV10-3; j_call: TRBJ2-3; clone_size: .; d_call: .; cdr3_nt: TGTGCCACCCTGACAGGGGAGGGACCCACAGATACGCAGTATTTT; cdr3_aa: CATLTGEGPTDTQYF
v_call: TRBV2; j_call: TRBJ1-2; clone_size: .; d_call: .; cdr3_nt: TGTGCCAGCAAGGACATTAGGGAGGCCCATTATGGCTACACCTTC; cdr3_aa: CASKDIREAHYGYTF
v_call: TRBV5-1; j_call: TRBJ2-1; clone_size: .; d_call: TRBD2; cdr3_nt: TGCGCCAGCAGCTTGCCACGAGGACTAGATTTCGATGAGCAGTTCTTC; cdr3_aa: CASSLPRGLDFDEQFF
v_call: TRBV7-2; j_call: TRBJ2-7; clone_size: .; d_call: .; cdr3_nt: TGTGCCAGCAGCTTAGGTGTGGTTGACGAGCAGTACTTC; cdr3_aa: CASSLGVVDEQYF
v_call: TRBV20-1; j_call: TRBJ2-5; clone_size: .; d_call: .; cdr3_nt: TGCAGTGCTAGAGACGGGGGGCTCCAAGAGACCCAGTACTTC; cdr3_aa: CSARDGGLQETQYF
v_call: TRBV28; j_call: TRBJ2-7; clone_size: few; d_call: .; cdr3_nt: TGTGCCAGCAGAGGCCCAGGGGCCTACGAGCAGTACTTC; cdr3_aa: CASRGPGAYEQYF
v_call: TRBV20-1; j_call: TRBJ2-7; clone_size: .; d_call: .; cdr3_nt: TGCAGTGTTACCATGACCCCCTACGAGCAGTACTTC; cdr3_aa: CSVTMTPYEQYF
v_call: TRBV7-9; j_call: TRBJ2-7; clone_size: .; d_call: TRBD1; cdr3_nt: TGTGCCAGCAGCCCCCCTGCCGGGACAGGGGGATACGAGCAGTACTTC; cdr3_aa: CASSPPAGTGGYEQYF
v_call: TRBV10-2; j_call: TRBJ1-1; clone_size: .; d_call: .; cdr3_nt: TGCGCCAGCAGTGTCCTAGACAGGACCCCGAACACTGAAGCTTTCTTT; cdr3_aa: CASSVLDRTPNTEAFF
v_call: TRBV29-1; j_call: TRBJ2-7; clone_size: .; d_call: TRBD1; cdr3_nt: TGCAGCGGACAGGGCCCTTCCTACGAGCAGTACTTC; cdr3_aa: CSGQGPSYEQYF
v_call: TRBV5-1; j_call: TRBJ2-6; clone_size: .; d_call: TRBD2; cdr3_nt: TGCGCCAGCAGCGAACCTATAGCGGGGGGGCCCGCCGGGGCCAACGTCCTGACTTTC; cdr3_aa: CASSEPIAGGPAGANVLTF
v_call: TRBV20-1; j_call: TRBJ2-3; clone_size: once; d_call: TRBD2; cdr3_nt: TGCAGTGCCCAAGCGGGGGGGAAGTTGGATACGCAGTATTTT; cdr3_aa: CSAQAGGKLDTQYF
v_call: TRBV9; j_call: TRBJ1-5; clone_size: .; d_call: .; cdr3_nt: TGTGCCAGCAGCCCTTCAAACAGGGTAGATCAGCCCCAGCATTTT; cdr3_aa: CASSPSNRVDQPQHF
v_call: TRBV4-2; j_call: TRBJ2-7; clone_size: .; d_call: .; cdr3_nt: TGTGCCAGCAGCCAAGAACGGGACTCCCACTACGAGCAGTACTTC; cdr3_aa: CASSQERDSHYEQYF
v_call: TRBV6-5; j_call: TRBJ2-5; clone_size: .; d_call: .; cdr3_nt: TGTGCCAGCAGTTACTCGGGGCGGCTTGCGGAGACCCAGTACTTC; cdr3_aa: CASSYSGRLAETQYF
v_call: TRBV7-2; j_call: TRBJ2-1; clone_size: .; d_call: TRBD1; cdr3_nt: TGTGCCAGCAGCTCCACCCGGACAGGGCAGTTCTTC; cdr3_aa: CASSSTRTGQFF
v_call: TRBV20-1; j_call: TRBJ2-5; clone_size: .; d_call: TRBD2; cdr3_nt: TGCAGTGCTAGGCCAGCGGGGGGGCTACAAGAGACCCAGTACTTC; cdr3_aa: CSARPAGGLQETQYF
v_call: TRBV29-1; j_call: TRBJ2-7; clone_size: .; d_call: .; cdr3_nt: TGCAGCGTTGAAGATCATGAGTTCTACGAGCAGTACTTC; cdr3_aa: CSVEDHEFYEQYF
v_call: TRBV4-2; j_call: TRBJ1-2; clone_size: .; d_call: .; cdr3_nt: TGTGCCAGCAGCCAACCGGGACTGGGATTTGACTATGGCTACACCTTC; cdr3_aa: CASSQPGLGFDYGYTF
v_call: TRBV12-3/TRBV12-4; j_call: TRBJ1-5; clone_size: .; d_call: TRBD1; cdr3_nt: TGTGCCAGCAGCTTACCGGGACAGGTGAGCAATCAGCCCCAGCATTTT; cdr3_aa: CASSLPGQVSNQPQHF
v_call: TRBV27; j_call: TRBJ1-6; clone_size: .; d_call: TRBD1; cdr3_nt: TGTGCCAGCAGTTCCTCTCTGACAGGGGGAGAGGGTCGGGCCCTCCACTTT; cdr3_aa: CASSSSLTGGEGRALHF
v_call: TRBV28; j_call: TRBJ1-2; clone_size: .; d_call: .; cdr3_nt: TGTGCCAGCAGTTCGGTATGGGGGGCTCTTGGCTACACCTTC; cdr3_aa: CASSSVWGALGYTF
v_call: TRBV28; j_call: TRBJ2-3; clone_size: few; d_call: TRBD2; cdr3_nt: TGTGCCAGCAGTTTACCCACTAGCGGGGGCACAGATACGCAGTATTTT; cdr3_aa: CASSLPTSGGTDTQYF
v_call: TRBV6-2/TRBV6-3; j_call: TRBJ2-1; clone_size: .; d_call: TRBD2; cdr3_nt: TGTGCCTGCAGTGTAACTAGCGGGGGCCACTACAATGAGCAGTTCTTC; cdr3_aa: CACSVTSGGHYNEQFF
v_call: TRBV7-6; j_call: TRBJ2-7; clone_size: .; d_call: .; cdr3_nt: TGTGCCAGCAGCTCAAATCAGGGAGACGAGCAGTACTTC; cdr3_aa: CASSSNQGDEQYF
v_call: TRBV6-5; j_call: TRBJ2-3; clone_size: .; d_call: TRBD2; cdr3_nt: TGTGCCAGCAGTTCCCTAGCGGGGGGGCACCCAGATACGCAGTATTTT; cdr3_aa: CASSSLAGGHPDTQYF
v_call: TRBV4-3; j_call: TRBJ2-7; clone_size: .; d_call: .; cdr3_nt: TGCGCCAGCAGCCAAGTGGCTAGCGAATCCTACGAGCAGTACTTC; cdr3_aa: CASSQVASESYEQYF
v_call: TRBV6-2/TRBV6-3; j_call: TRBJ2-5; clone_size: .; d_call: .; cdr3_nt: TGTGCCAGCAGTTACGGTTTTAGCAGGGCCTACAATGAGCAGTACTTC; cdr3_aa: CASSYGFSRAYNEQYF
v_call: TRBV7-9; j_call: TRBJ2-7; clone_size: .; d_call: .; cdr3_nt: TGTGCCAGCAGCTTAGAGGGCGGGATCAATGAGCAGTACTTC; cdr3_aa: CASSLEGGINEQYF
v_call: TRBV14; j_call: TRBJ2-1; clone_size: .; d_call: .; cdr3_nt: TGTGCCAGCAGCCAGTACCTCTACAATGAGCAGTTCTTC; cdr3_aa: CASSQYLYNEQFF
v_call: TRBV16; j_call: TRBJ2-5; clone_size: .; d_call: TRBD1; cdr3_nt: TGTGCCAGCAGCCCAGGGGGCGAAGGAGAGACCCAGTACTTC; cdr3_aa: CASSPGGEGETQYF
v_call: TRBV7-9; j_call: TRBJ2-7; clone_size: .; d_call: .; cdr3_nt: TGTGCCAGCAGCACGTGGACGAGTAGGGCCCAATACGAGCAGTACTTC; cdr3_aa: CASSTWTSRAQYEQYF
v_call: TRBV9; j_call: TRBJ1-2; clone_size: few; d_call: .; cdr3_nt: TGTGCCAGCAGCCCCCCCGGCCAGGGTTTGGACTATGGCTACACCTTC; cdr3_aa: CASSPPGQGLDYGYTF
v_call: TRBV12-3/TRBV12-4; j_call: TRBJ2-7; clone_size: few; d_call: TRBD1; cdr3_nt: TGTGCCAGCAGTCTCGGCGGGACAGGGTTCAACGAGCAGTACTTC; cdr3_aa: CASSLGGTGFNEQYF
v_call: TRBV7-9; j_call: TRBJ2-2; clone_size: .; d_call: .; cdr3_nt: TGTGCCAGCAGCCCGCGTCCGGGGGAGCTGTTTTTT; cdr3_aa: CASSPRPGELFF
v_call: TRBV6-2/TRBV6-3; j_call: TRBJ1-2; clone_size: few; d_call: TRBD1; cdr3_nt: TGTGCCAGCAGCCCGAGGGACAGACATGGCTACACCTTC; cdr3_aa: CASSPRDRHGYTF
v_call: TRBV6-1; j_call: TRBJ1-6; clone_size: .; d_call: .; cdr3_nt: TGTGCCAGCAGTCCAAGGGGAGATTCACCCCTCCACTTT; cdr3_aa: CASSPRGDSPLHF
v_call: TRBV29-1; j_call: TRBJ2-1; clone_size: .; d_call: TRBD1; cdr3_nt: TGCAGCGGTGACAGGGGGGGGAATGAGCAGTTCTTC; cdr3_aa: CSGDRGGNEQFF
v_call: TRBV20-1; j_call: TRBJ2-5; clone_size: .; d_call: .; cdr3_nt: TGCAGTGCTAGAGATATGGGGGGCCAAGAGACCCAGTACTTC; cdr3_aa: CSARDMGGQETQYF
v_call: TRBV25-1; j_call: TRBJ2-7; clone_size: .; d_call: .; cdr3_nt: TGTGCCAGCAGTGAATTTTGGGGAAACGAGCAGTACTTC; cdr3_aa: CASSEFWGNEQYF
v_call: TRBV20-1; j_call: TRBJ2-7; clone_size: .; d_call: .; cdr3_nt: TGCAGTGCTAGAAAACTAGGAGTACTTACCTCCTACGAGCAGTACTTC; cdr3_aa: CSARKLGVLTSYEQYF
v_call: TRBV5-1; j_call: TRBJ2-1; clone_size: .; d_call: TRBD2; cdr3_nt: TGCGCCAGCAGCTTGGAGGGACTAGCGGGGCTCGGTGAGCAGTTCTTC; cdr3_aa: CASSLEGLAGLGEQFF
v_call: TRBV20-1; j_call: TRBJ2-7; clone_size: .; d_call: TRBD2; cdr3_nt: TGCAGTGCTAGAGAGAGCGGGGGAGCCTACGAGCAGTACTTC; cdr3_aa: CSARESGGAYEQYF
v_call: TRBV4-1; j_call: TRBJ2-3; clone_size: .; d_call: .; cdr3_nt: TGCGCCAGCAGCCTGGGTTGGGGTGCCGATACGCAGTATTTT; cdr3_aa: CASSLGWGADTQYF
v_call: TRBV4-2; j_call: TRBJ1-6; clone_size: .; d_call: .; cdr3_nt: TGTGCCAGCAGCCGCACAATACAGAAAACCTTTTCACCCCTCCACTTT; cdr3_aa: CASSRTIQKTFSPLHF
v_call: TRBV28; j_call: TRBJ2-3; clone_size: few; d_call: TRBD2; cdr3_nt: TGTGCCAGCAGTGGACTAGCTGGCACAGATACGCAGTATTTT; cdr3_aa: CASSGLAGTDTQYF
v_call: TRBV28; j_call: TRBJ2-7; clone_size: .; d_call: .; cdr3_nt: TGTGCCAGCAAGACTTCGGCAGAGTCAGGCTCCGACGAGCAGTACTTC; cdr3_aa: CASKTSAESGSDEQYF